The entry below describes one TCR beta chain. Germline CDR1 DFQATT, CDR2 SNEGSKA (reference sequence). Trimming cost V 7 bases and J 8 bases, with 14 bases left between them. This CDR3 contains 11 residues. From RNA transcripts, TCR beta CDR3 regions were amplified. Researchers ran a first-round RT-PCR on the TCR CDR3 using the HTBI primer set. TCRdb itself ran the multiplex PCR reads through MiXCR, one entry per CDR3 protein. The sample includes more than 550,000 distinct CDR3 sequences, roughly 20% of them seen just once. These data are taken from a study of T cells in Graves' hyperthyroidism and ophthalmopathy.

The genes are TRBV20-1 and TRBJ1-2; D is ambiguous. This TCR derives from a woman aged 45-60 years with Graves' hyperthyroidism that later progressed to Graves' ophthalmopathy. The specimen sequenced was blood. The CDR3: CSGPQPLGYTF. Written as DNA, the CDR3 is TGCAGTGGACCGCAGCCGCTAGGCTACACCTTC.